Listed here are 5 T cell receptor beta chains from one sample, sequenced in a study of shared clonotypes between healthy human individuals. Selected positively for CCR7 and CD45RO-negative, naive CD8 cells excluded terminally differentiated effector memory CD45RA+ cells. Using immunoSEQ multiplex PCR, the repertoire was profiled, and TCRdb retains in-frame clones only, with some absent. The sample lists about 2.1 million clones, 93% occurring once. Material for sequencing was naive CD8+ T cells from PBMCs. Every receptor here comes from a young man in good health. Some clones in this sample may be carry-over from other donors' samples.

The DNA for the CDR3 is TGTGCCAGCAGCGTAGGAAACCACTACGAGCAGTACTTC. Encoded protein: CASSVGNHYEQYF. V usage is TRBV9 and J usage is TRBJ2-7; D unresolved. Germline V gene lookup returns CDR1 SGDLS and CDR2 YYNGEE. CDR3 length: 13 residues. With 0 bases removed from V and 3 bases from J, the gap between germline ends came to 7 bases.

This clone was counted once. This sequence joins TRBV5-1 and TRBJ1-1; D gene ambiguous. The CDR3 length is 14 residues. V was pared by 0 bases and J by 4 bases, with 10 bases between. CDR1 SGHRS and CDR2 YFSETQ come from the germline V gene. The CDR3 DNA reads TGCGCCAGCAGCTTGGCCTGGGGAAGCACTGAAGCTTTCTTT. It encodes CASSLAWGSTEAFF.

V and J are TRBV28 and TRBJ2-1, with a tentative D call TRBD2 (5 bases). Trimming removed 4 bases from V and 3 bases from J, with 13 bases in between. Germline V gene data show CDR1 as MDHEN and CDR2 as SYDVKM. This CDR3 is 15 amino acids long. The CDR3 nucleotides read TGTGCCAGCAGTTCCGGCGAGGGCCTCTACAATGAGCAGTTCTTC. It encodes CASSSGEGLYNEQFF.

V is TRBV29-1 and J is TRBJ2-1; 8 nucleotides agree with TRBD2. CDR3 length: 14 residues. V trimming: 6 bases; J trimming: 11 bases; junction bases outside the gene matches: 15. In germline, CDR1 is SQVTM, CDR2 ANQGSEA. CDR3 sequence (DNA): TGCAGCGTGGGGGGAGCGGGAGTCCTACATCAGCAGTTCTTC. Translating it yields CSVGGAGVLHQQFF.

V is TRBV7-9 and J is TRBJ1-1, with D unclear. Germline lookup yields CDR1 SEHNR and CDR2 FQNEAQ (reference sequence). This CDR3 has 15 amino acids. The germline V and J ends were trimmed by 11 bases and 0 bases, with 19 bases remaining between them. As DNA, the CDR3 is TGTGCCTCCTCCATGGTCAGCACTATGAACACTGAAGCTTTCTTT. Its translation is CASSMVSTMNTEAFF.